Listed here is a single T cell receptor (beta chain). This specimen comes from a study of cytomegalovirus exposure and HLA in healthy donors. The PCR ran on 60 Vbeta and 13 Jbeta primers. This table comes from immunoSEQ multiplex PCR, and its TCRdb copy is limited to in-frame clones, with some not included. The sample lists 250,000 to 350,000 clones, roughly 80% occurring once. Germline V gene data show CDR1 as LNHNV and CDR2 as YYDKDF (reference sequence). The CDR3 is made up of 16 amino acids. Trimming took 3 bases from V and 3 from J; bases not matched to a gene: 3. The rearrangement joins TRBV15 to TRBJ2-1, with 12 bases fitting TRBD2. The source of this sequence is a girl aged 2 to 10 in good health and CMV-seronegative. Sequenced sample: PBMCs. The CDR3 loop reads CATSRGLAGHYNEQFF. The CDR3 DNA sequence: TGTGCCACCAGCAGGGGACTAGCGGGTCACTACAATGAGCAGTTCTTC.